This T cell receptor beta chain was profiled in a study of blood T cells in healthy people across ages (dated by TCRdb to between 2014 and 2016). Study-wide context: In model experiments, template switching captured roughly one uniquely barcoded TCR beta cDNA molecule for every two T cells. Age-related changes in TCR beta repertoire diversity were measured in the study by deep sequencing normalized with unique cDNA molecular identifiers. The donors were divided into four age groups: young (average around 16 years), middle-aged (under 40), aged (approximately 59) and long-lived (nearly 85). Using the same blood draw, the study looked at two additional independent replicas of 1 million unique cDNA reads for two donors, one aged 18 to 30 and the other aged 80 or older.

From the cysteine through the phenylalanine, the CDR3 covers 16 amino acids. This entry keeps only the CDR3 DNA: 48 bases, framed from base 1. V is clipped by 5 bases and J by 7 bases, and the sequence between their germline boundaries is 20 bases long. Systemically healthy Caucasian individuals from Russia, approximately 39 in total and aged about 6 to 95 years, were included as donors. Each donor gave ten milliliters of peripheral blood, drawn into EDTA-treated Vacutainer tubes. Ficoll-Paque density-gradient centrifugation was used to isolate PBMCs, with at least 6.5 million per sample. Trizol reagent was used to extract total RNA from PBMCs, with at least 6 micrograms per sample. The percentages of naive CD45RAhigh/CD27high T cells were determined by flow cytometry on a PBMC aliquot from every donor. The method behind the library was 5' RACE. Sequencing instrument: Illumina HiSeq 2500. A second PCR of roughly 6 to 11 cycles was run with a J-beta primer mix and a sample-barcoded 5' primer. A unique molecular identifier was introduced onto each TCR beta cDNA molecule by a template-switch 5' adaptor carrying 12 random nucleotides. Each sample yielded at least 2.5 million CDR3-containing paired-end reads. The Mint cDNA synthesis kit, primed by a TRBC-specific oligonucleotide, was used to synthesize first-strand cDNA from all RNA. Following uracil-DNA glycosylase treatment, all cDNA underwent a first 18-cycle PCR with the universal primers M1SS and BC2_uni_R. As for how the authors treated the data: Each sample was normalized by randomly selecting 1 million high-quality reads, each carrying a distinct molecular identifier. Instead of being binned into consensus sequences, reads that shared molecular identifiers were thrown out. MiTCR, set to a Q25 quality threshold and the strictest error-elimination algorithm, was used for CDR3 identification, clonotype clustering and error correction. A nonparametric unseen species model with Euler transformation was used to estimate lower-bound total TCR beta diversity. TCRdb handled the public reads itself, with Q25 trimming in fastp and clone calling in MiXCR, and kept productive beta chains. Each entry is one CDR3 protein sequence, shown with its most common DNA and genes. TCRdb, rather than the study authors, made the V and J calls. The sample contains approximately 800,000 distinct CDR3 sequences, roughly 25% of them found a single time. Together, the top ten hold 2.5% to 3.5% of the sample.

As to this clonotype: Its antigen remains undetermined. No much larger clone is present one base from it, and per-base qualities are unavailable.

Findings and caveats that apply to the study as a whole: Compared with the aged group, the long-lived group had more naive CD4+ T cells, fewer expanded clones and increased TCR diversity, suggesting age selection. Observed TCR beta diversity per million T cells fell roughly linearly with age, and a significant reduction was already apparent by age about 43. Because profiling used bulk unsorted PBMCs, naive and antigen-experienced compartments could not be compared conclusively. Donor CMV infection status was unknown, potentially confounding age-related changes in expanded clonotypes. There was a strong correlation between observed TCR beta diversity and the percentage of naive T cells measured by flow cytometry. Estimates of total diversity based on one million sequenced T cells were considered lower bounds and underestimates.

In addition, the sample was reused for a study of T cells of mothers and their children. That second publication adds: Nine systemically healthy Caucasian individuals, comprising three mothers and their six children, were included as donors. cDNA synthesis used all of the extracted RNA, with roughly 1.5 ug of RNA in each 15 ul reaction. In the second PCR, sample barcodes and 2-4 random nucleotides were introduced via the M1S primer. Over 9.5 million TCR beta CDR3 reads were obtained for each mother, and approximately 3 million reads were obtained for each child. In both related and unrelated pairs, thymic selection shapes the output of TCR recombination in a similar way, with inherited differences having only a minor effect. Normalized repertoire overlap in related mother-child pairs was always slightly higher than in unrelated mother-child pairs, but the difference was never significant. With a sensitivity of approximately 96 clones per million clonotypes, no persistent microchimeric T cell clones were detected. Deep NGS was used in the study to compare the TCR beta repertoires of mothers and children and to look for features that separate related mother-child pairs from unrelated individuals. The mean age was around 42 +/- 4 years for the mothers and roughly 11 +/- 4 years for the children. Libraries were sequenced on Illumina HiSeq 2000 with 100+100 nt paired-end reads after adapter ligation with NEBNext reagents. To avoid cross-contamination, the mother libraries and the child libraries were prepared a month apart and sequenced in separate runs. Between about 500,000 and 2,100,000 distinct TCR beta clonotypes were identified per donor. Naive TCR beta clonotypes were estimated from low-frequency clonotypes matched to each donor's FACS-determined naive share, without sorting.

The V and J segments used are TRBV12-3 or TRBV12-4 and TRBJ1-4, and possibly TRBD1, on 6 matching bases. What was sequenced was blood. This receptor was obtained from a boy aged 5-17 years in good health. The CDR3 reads CASSPLQQGGGEKLFF. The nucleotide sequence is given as TGTGCCAGCAGTCCCTTACAACAGGGAGGAGGTGAAAAACTGTTTTTT.